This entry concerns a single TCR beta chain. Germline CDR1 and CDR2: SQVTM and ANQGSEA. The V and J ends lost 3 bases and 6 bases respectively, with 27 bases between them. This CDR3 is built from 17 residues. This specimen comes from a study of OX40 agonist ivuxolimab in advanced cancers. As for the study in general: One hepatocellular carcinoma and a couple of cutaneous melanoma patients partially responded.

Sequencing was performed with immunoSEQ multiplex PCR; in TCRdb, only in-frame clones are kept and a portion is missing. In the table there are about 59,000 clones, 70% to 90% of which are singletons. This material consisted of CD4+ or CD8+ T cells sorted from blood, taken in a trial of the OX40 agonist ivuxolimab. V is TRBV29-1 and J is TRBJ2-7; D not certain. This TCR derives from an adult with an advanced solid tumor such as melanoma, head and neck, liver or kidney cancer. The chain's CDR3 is CSVEGLFSGVRHSEQYF. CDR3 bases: TGCAGCGTTGAGGGCCTCTTCTCGGGCGTCCGTCACTCCGAGCAGTACTTC.